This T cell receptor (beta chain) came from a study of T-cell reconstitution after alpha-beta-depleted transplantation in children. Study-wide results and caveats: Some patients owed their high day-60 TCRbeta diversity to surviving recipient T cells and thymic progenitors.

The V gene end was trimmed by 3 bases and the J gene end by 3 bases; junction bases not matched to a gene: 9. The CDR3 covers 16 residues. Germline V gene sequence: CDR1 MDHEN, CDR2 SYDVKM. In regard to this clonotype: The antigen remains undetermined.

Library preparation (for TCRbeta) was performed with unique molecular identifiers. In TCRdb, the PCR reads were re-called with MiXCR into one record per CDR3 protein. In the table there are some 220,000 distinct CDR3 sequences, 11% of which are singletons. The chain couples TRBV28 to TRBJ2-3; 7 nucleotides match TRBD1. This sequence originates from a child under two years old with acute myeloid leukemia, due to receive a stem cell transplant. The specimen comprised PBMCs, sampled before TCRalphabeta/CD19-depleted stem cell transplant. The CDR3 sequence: CASSLQGQVWTDTQYF. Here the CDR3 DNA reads TGTGCCAGCAGTTTGCAAGGACAGGTTTGGACAGATACGCAGTATTTT.